This T cell receptor (beta chain) stems from a study of identical twins. Healthy Caucasians alone served as donors. A note on this clonotype: What it recognizes is unknown.

General study results and limits: Cord blood beta clonotypes that were abundant carried fewer insertions, and memory repertoires showed no such trend. Surplus twin overlap in beta out-of-frame sequences was less pronounced.

Unique molecular identifiers were present on the cDNA, and a universal primer site came from template switching. TCRdb passed the 5' RACE reads through MiXCR, listing each CDR3 protein once. This table holds around 1.7 million distinct CDR3 sequences, 25% to 35% found once. CDR1 DFQATT and CDR2 SNEGSKA come from the germline V gene (reference sequence). The V gene end was trimmed by 6 bases and the J gene end by 3 bases; junction bases not matched to a gene: 10. This CDR3 is built from 16 residues. The sample consisted of cord blood. The receptor was derived from a newborn girl in good health. V is TRBV20-1 and J is TRBJ2-3; 12 bases are a match to TRBD2. The CDR3 sequence is CSAVTSGRTMTDTQYF. The DNA of the CDR3 is TGCAGTGCCGTGACTAGCGGGAGAACTATGACAGATACGCAGTATTTT.